This entry features one T cell receptor (beta chain) sequence. It has no known antigen specificity. Per-base quality was not reported, and no clone a single base away is much larger than it. The germline V gene encodes CDR1 MNHEY and CDR2 SVGAGI. There are 13 amino acids in the CDR3, from cysteine to phenylalanine inclusive. CDR3 DNA only is kept here, 39 bases in frame from base 1. The germline ends are 5 bases apart after V is trimmed by 2 bases and J by 4 bases. The data originate from a study of blood T cell repertoires in COVID-19 (dated by TCRdb to between 2020 and 2021). About the study as a whole: Samples covering the acute and convalescent phases of COVID-19 were provided by collaborators in the United States, Italy and Spain. Where available, HLA class I and class II types were obtained from metadata supplied by the sample provider rather than from assay-based typing. Samples came from the ongoing ImmuneRACE study (first 160 participants) plus 1,254 subjects from 6 global collaborators. The material from the prospective study consisted of cDNA or gDNA derived from T cells, B-cell-depleted T cells, or PBMCs. Subjects who had been exposed to COVID-19, were actively infected with it, or had recovered from it provided the deeply sampled blood TCRbeta repertoires that made up the dataset. A de-identified subject ID, COVID-19 status, age in years and sex were almost always included in the sample metadata. The repertoires were released in a freely available public database intended as a resource for research on the immune response to SARS-CoV-2.

General findings and caveats noted by the study authors: How much clinical and demographic metadata was included differed by source and by participant, and the metadata was provided uncurated.

Enrolling through a virtual design, the prospective study's participants ranged in age from roughly 18 to 95 years and lived across 20 to 25 United States geographic areas. In the prospective study, cohorts were assigned on the basis of participant-reported clinical history obtained from a screening survey and a study questionnaire. ImmuneRACE Cohort 3 recovered participants were defined by two consecutive negative NP/OP PCR tests, healthcare professional clearance, or symptom resolution. In the prospective study, whole blood, serum and a nasopharyngeal or oropharyngeal swab were collected from each participant by mobile phlebotomists. Additional blood draws and questionnaires over an approximately two-month period could optionally be provided by prospective study participants. Prospective study blood samples were shipped either frozen or at room temperature before DNA extraction. TCRbeta CDR3 regions were amplified from genomic DNA by means of the immunoSEQ Assay, a bias-controlled multiplex PCR. The authors processed their data as follows. Nucleated cell counts per sample were estimated from amplification of reference gene primers within the assay. To quantify the absolute abundance of each unique TCRbeta CDR3 rearrangement, sequence reads were collapsed and filtered. For each sample, productive Simpson clonality was calculated by taking the square root of Simpson's diversity index across productive rearrangements. In TCRdb, the immuneACCESS table is reduced to in-frame sequences with V and J assigned. These tables do not hold every clone; where another copy was compared, an unresolved V gene accounts for under half, and the others remain unexplained. V, J and clone size are taken as reported in that table, and D and trimming were inferred from the DNA itself. The sample yields approximately 200,000 clones; roughly 80% were counted once. Approximately 10% of the sample is in the top ten clones.

This clonotype was obtained from a man aged 40-49 years who had recovered from COVID-19. Sequencing used PBMCs or T cells enriched from blood (not recorded which). The chain links TRBV6-5 with TRBJ2-2, with the D gene not confidently named. The sequenced DNA: TGTGCCAGCAGTTACGGCGGCACCGGGGAGCTGTTTTTT. Its protein is CASSYGGTGELFF.